These 8 T cell receptor beta chains came from one sample sequenced in a study of memory CD4+ T cells and cytomegalovirus serostatus. The data were produced by immunoSEQ multiplex PCR, yet TCRdb's version contains in-frame clones alone and is incomplete. The sample lists roughly 45,000 clones; approximately 80% were seen once. The sort gate was single viable CD3+CD4+CD8-CD45RO+ cells for memory CD4+ T cells. Sequencing was done on a sample of memory CD4+ T cells from blood. The receptors come from an adult in good health and CMV-seronegative.

CDR3 in DNA: TGTGCCAGCTCAAAAATGGGGGCACCCCTCCACTTT. Translating it yields CASSKMGAPLHF. The chain has TRBV18 and TRBJ1-6; weak D call: TRBD1 (5 bases). CDR1 is KGHSH and CDR2 is LQKENI in the germline V gene. Trimming took off 5 bases at V and 11 bases at J, with 10 bases between the two ends. The length of the CDR3 is 12 residues.

The chain joins TRBV19 to TRBJ2-7; D not certain. The V end lost 5 bases, the J end lost 2 bases, and 10 bases lay between the germline ends. Germline values: CDR1 LNHDA, CDR2 SQIVND (reference sequence). This CDR3 has 13 residues. The CDR3 nucleotides read TGTGCCAGTAGTCAATCCGGACCCTACGAGCAGTACTTC. Amino acids: CASSQSGPYEQYF.

As DNA, the CDR3 is TGTGCCAACCTGGGGACAGGGTTTTCCGGCGAAGCTTTCTTT. Its translation is CANLGTGFSGEAFF. The V and J genes are TRBV19 and TRBJ1-1; 9 nucleotides agree with TRBD1. The V segment lost 10 bases and the J segment 8 bases; nucleotides outside the gene matches: 14. In germline, CDR1 is LNHDA, CDR2 SQIVND (reference sequence). CDR3 length: 14 residues.

J is TRBJ2-5 and V is TRBV29-1; 8 bases are shared with TRBD2. With V trimmed by 3 bases and J by 2 bases, 5 bases remained unmatched. Germline values: CDR1 SQVTM, CDR2 ANQGSEA. The CDR3 runs 14 residues. The DNA for the CDR3 is TGCAGCGTTGATAATAGCGGGGTACAAGAGACCCAGTACTTC. Protein sequence: CSVDNSGVQETQYF.

This chain connects TRBV6-6 to TRBJ1-2, with 8 bases aligning to TRBD1. CDR1 and CDR2 from the germline V gene are MNHNY and SVGAGI (reference sequence). The CDR3 has 13 amino acids. Germline trimming cut 6 bases from V and 2 bases from J; bases unmatched to any gene: 2. CDR3 bases: TGTGCCAGCAGATGGACAGGGAACTATGGCTACACCTTC. It codes for CASRWTGNYGYTF.

This chain connects TRBV19 to TRBJ1-2; 8 bases are shared with TRBD1. Looked up from germline, CDR1 is LNHDA and CDR2 is SQIVND (reference sequence). V was clipped by 3 bases and J by 4 bases; unmatched bases: 10. This CDR3 has 16 residues. Here the CDR3 reads CASSMSGGEERYGYTF. CDR3 sequence (DNA): TGTGCCAGTAGTATGTCAGGGGGCGAGGAACGCTATGGCTACACCTTC.

In this sample, this clone turned up a few times. The chain is built from TRBV11-2 and TRBJ2-1; no definite D call. Germline CDR1 reads SGHAT; CDR2 reads FQNNGV. The ends were cut back, 3 bases at V and 4 bases at J, with 13 bases in the middle. The CDR3 has 15 amino acids. Written as DNA, the CDR3 is TGTGCCAGCAGCTTTATCGGCCCAGGTTACAATGAGCAGTTCTTC. This codes for CASSFIGPGYNEQFF.

The rearrangement links TRBV5-1 to TRBJ1-1; perhaps TRBD1 as D (5 bases). The germline V and J ends were trimmed by 2 bases and 6 bases, with 11 bases remaining between them. The germline gives CDR1 SGHRS, CDR2 YFSETQ. This CDR3 has 13 amino acids. The CDR3, as DNA: TGCGCCAGCAGCTTTCAGGGAAGGGCTGAAGCTTTCTTT. This translates into CASSFQGRAEAFF.